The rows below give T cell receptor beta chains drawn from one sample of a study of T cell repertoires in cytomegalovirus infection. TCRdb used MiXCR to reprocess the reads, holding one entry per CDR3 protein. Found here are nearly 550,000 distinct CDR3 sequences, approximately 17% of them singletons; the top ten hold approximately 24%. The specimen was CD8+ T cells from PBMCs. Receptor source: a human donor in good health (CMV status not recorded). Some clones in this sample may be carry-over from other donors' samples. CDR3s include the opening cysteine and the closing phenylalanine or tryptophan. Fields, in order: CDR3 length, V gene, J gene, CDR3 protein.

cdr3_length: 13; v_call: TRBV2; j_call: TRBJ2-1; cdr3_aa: CASAASGYVEQFF
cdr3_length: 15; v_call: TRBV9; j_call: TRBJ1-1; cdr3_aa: CTSSVEGQPNTEAFF
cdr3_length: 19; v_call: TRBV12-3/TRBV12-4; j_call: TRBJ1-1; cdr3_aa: CASSPPRAGQGKRVTEAFF
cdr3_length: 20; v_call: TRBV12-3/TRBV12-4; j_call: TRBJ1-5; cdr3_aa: CASSSSASPQGALGDQPQHF
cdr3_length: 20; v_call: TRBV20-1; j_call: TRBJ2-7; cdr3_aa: CSARDQASSGPKLGAYEQYF
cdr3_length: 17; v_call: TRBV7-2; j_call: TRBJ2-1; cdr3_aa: CASSLDGSGVRNNEQFF
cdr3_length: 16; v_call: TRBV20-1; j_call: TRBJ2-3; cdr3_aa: CSARSRLVASTDTQYF
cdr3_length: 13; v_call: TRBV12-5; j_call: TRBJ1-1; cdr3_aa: CASGLSRYTEAFF
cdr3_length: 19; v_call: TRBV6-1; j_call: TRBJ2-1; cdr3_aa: CASSESLAGALSSYNEQFF
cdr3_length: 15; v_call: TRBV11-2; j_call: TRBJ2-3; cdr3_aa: CASSLDSRTADTQYF
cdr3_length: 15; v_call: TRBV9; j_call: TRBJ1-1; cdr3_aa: CASSVGGGSDTEAFF
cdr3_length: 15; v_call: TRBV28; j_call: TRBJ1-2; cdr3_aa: CASSSLGREIYGYTF
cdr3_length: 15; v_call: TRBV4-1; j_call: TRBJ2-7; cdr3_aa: CASSQDDRGRYEQYF
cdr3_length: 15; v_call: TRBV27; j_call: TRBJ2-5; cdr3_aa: CASSSDRTLWETQYF
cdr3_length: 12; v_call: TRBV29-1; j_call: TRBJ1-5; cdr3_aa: CSVARDNQPQHF
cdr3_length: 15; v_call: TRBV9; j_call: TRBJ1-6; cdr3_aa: CASSASGTGYSPLHF
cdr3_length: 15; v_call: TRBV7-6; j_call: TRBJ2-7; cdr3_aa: CASTRTVDRGDEQYF
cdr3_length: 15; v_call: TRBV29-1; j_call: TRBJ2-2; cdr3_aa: CSVDGLAANTGELFF
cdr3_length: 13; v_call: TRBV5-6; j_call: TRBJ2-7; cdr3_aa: CASSQTGAYEQYF
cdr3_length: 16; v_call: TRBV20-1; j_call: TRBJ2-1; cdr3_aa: CSAPAPAAGGYNEQFF
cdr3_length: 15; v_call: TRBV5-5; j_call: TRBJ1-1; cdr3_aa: CASSAWPGQNTEAFF
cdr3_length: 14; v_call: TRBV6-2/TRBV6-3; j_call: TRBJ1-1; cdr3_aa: CASSYVSRTTEAFF
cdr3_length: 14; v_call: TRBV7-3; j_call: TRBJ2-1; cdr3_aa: CASSLAGGGFEQFF
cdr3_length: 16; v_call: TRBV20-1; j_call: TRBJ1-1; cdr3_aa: CSARDQVGHLNTEAFF
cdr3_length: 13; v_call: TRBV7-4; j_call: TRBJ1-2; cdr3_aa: CASSLERGDGFTF
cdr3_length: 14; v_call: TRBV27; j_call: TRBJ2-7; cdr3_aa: CASSPAGVTYEQYF
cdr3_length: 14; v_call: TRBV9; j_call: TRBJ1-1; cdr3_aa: CASSPRDRPFEAFF
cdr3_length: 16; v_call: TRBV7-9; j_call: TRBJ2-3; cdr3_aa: CASKFRNLLVSDTQYF
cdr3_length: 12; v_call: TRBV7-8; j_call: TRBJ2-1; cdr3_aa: CASSRRGGEQFF
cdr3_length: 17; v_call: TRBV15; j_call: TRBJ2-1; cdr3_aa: CATSRGLLAGTYNEQFF
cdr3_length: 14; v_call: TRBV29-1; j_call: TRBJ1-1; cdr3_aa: CSVEGQLRNTEAFF
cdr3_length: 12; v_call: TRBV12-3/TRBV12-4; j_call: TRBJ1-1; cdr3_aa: CASTTGLLGAFF
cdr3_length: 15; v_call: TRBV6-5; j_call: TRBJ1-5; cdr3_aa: CASSQGQFSNQPQHF
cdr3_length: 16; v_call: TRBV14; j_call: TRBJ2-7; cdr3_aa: CASSRGPYGGPYEQYF
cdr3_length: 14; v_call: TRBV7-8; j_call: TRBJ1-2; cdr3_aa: CASSLVAGGYGYTF
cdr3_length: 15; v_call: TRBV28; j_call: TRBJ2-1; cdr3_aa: CASSPVVDIFNEQFF
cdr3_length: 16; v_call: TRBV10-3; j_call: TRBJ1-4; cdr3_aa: CAISESSDGANEKLFF